These 15 T cell receptor beta chains came from one sample sequenced in a study of Graves' ophthalmopathy and Graves' hyperthyroidism. Amplifying from RNA transcripts, the study obtained TCR beta CDR3 regions. The first-round RT-PCR employed HTBI primers together with the Qiagen OneStep RT-PCR kit. A multiplex PCR was then performed as the second round. Via MiXCR, TCRdb re-called the multiplex PCR reads, giving one row per CDR3 protein. The data show around 400,000 distinct CDR3 sequences, around 19% seen once. The sequenced sample was peripheral blood. Every receptor here comes from a woman between 18 and 29 years old with Graves' ophthalmopathy.

This clonotype was seen repeatedly, ten times or more. The CDR3 DNA reads as TGCGCCAGCAGCCCTATATCAGGGGGTAGCAATCAGCCCCAGCATTTT. As protein: CASSPISGGSNQPQHF. The J gene is TRBJ1-5, the V gene TRBV4-1, with TRBD1 matching 7 bases. The CDR3 is 16 amino acids. The germline V gene encodes CDR1 MGHRA and CDR2 YSYEKL. Losses at the gene ends were 4 bases for V and 0 bases for J; bases not matched to a gene: 6.

This clonotype was seen repeatedly, ten times or more. The chain links TRBV19 to TRBJ1-5; maybe TRBD1 (5 bases). The CDR3 runs to 14 residues. V lost 6 bases, J lost 3 bases, and 12 bases lay in between. Per germline, CDR1 LNHDA and CDR2 SQIVND (reference sequence). The CDR3 sequence: CASRPRGPNQPQHF. CDR3 sequence (DNA): TGTGCCAGTAGACCGAGGGGACCCAATCAGCCCCAGCATTTT.

In its sample, this clonotype was seen many times. The rearrangement joins TRBV12-3 or TRBV12-4 to TRBJ2-5; TRBD1 matches 9 bases. V lost 3 bases and J lost 4; bases outside the gene matches: 15. CDR3 length: 18 residues. The CDR3: CASSFYRVGTGRRETQYF. The CDR3 coding sequence is TGTGCCAGCAGTTTTTATCGAGTGGGGACAGGGAGGCGAGAGACCCAGTACTTC.

This clonotype appeared many times. The chain combines TRBV5-1 with TRBJ2-5; 9 bases map to TRBD1. There are 15 residues in the CDR3. With 3 bases clipped from V and 5 bases from J, the junction kept 8 bases outside the gene matches. Germline V gene sequence: CDR1 SGHRS, CDR2 YFSETQ. The CDR3 DNA sequence: TGCGCCAGCAGCTGGAAGACAGGGGGTGTCGAGACCCAGTACTTC. Translating it yields CASSWKTGGVETQYF.

The sample holds one count of this clonotype. Here the CDR3 reads CASSIPDRNYGYTF. CDR3 DNA: TGTGCCAGTAGTATCCCAGACAGAAACTATGGCTACACCTTC. The gene calls are TRBV19 and TRBJ1-2; D is perhaps TRBD1 (5 bases). V lost 3 bases, J lost 2 bases, and 10 bases lay in between. This CDR3 region has 14 residues. Germline V CDR1 and CDR2: LNHDA, SQIVND (reference sequence).

This clonotype was counted at least ten times. V gene TRBV7-2 combines with J gene TRBJ1-6, with D possibly being TRBD1 (5 bases). The ends were cut back, 3 bases at V and 7 bases at J, with 10 bases in the middle. The V gene's germline CDR1 is SGHTA and CDR2 FQGNSA. This CDR3 has 14 residues. CDR3 nucleotides: TGTGCCAGCAGCTTGGGGGGGGAAAATTCACCCCTCCACTTT. Its translation: CASSLGGENSPLHF.

This clonotype was picked up many times. V usage is TRBV7-2 and J usage is TRBJ1-3; tentative D call: TRBD1 (5 bases). The germline CDR1 and CDR2 sequences are SGHTA and FQGNSA. V shed 2 bases and J shed 6 bases, with 11 bases lying between them. This CDR3 has 14 residues. The CDR3: CASSLSPGQNTIYF. In DNA, the CDR3 is TGTGCCAGCAGCTTAAGCCCAGGACAAAACACCATATATTTT.

This clonotype was seen many times. The chain recombines TRBV6-2 or TRBV6-3 with TRBJ2-7, with 8 bases identical to TRBD1. Per the germline V gene, CDR1 is MNHEY and CDR2 is SVGEGT. The junction had 18 bases not matched to a gene; V was cut back by 6 bases and J by 8 bases. The CDR3 is made up of 16 amino acids. Here the CDR3 DNA reads TGTGCCAGCAGCCCGGACAGGGAGGCGCTGCGGAACAAGCAGTACTTC. Its translation is CASSPDREALRNKQYF.

This clonotype was detected many times. The gene calls are TRBV2 and TRBJ1-2; tentatively, D is TRBD1 (6 bases). Germline V CDR1 and CDR2: SNHLY, FYNNEI. V gave up 7 bases and J gave up 8 bases, with 20 bases separating them. This CDR3 contains 14 residues. The CDR3 sequence: CASTEGQSVRGYTF. CDR3 sequence (DNA): TGTGCCAGCACCGAAGGACAGTCGGTTAGGGGCTACACCTTC.

This clonotype came up many times. The chain employs TRBV20-1 and TRBJ2-7; 8 bases agree with TRBD1. The length of the CDR3 is 15 residues. The germline gives CDR1 DFQATT, CDR2 SNEGSKA (reference sequence). J lost 6 bases, V lost 3 bases, and 13 bases had no gene match. As DNA, the CDR3 is TGCAGTGCTAGGTCGTCTACGACAGGGGCCATCGAGCAGTACTTC. It codes for CSARSSTTGAIEQYF.

This clonotype was seen a few times. A much larger clone is a single base away; this may be a read error. This chain connects TRBV30 to TRBJ1-2; D remains ambiguous. The V and J ends lost 3 bases and 8 bases respectively, with 13 bases between them. CDR1 is GTSNPN, CDR2 SVGIG, per germline (reference sequence). The CDR3 consists of 12 residues. The CDR3 sequence is CAWSDGTDGYTF. Here the CDR3 DNA reads TGTGCCTGGAGCGACGGCACAGACGGCTACACCTTC.

Many counts were recorded for this clonotype. The V gene is TRBV10-2, the J gene TRBJ2-7, with 8 nucleotides matching TRBD1. In germline, CDR1 is WSHSY, CDR2 SAAADI. V trimming: 5 bases; J trimming: 1 base; junction bases outside the gene matches: 7. This CDR3 contains 15 residues. The CDR3 here is CASSNPRQGSYEQYF. CDR3 nucleotides: TGCGCCAGCAGTAATCCAAGACAGGGGTCCTACGAGCAGTACTTC.

The chain recombines TRBV7-9 with TRBJ2-2, with D hard to call. CDR1 SEHNR and CDR2 FQNEAQ come from the germline V gene (reference sequence). There are 12 residues in the CDR3. Trimming pared 0 bases from V and 8 bases from J, leaving 4 bases between. Here the CDR3 DNA reads TGTGCCAGCAGCTTAGCAGGGGGGGAGCTGTTTTTT. As protein: CASSLAGGELFF.

Many counts were recorded for this clonotype. This rearrangement joins TRBV5-6 to TRBJ1-5; D gene ambiguous. There are 17 residues in the CDR3. Trimming pared 1 base from V and 2 bases from J, leaving 16 bases between. Germline CDR1 SGHDT, CDR2 YYEEEE. As DNA, the CDR3 is TGTGCCAGCAGCTTGACTGCTCATTCGCTTCGCAATCAGCCCCAGCATTTT. Translated: CASSLTAHSLRNQPQHF.

This clonotype was seen repeatedly, ten times or more. The V gene is TRBV12-3 or TRBV12-4, the J gene TRBJ1-1; D possibly corresponds to TRBD1 (6 bases). V gave up 7 bases and J gave up 10 bases, with 22 bases separating them. The CDR3 extends over 14 amino acids. CDR3 nucleotide sequence: TGTGCCAGCATCCTGGGGGGGGGCGGGCCTGGAGCTTTCTTT. Translating it yields CASILGGGGPGAFF.